This T cell receptor beta chain was obtained from a study of response to subunit inactivated influenza vaccine. Whole-study findings and limits: Only a handful of new T cells, the authors suggested, are recruited with each seasonal influenza vaccination.

There are a few counts of this clonotype. As yet, its antigen is unknown. A single record per CDR3 protein comes from TCRdb applying MiXCR to the RT-PCR reads. In the table there are 300,000 to 350,000 distinct CDR3 sequences, 20% to 25% of which are singletons. The sample here was PBMCs from blood, taken 21 months after vaccination. The origin of this receptor is a man in his fifties or sixties who received an inactivated influenza vaccine.

The CDR3 DNA reads as TGTGCCAGCAGTTTGTTAGCGAGGAAGACCGGGGAGCTGTTTTTT. As protein: CASSLLARKTGELFF. This chain joins TRBV28 and TRBJ2-2, with a tentative D call TRBD2 (5 bases). CDR3 size: 15 residues. Germline CDR1 is MDHEN and CDR2 is SYDVKM. The germline V and J ends were trimmed by 3 bases and 5 bases, with 13 bases remaining between them.